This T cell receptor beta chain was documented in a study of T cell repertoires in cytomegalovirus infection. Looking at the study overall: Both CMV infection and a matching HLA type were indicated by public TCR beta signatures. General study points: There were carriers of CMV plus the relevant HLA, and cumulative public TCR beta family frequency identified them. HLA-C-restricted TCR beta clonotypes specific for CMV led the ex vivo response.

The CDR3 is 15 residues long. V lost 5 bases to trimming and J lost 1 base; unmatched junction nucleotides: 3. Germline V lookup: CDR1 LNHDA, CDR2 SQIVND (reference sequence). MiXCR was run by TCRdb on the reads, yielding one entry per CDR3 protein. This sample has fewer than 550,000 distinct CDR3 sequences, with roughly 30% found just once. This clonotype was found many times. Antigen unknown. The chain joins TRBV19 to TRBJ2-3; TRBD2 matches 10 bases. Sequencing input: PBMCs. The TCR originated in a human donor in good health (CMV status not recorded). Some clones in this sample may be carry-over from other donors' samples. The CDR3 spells CASSVLAGGTDTQYF. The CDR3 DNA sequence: TGTGCCAGTAGTGTCCTAGCGGGGGGCACAGATACGCAGTATTTT.